This is a list of T cell receptor beta chains from one sample in a study of control samples from healthy donors and cancer patients. Sequencing was performed with immunoSEQ multiplex PCR; in TCRdb, only in-frame clones are kept and a portion is missing. In the table there are 88,000 or so clones, about 94% of which are singletons. Sequencing was performed on blood. These receptors were collected from a woman aged 18-30 years in good health. Each CDR3 is given with its conserved first and last residue. For some rows the clone size is stated as once, few or many, or as a class when expanded; others skip it.

V,size,CDR3
TRBV2,-,CASSDGTGDVIFDEQYF
TRBV7-9,-,CANHRVGNTEAFF
TRBV5-8,-,CASSARQGFRYNEQFF
TRBV6-4,-,CASSDEGAGGPDEQFF
TRBV6-5,-,CASRPTGSLYNEQFF
TRBV29-1,-,CSVVSGGGRETQYF
TRBV7-2,-,CASSLVGSVNQPQHF
TRBV4-1,once,CASSQEAYNEQYF
TRBV29-1,-,CSGGSSTGELFF
TRBV6-5,-,CASAPGATIANEQLF
TRBV5-1,-,CASSLSPTHSNSGNTIYF
TRBV6-5,-,CASRTFQGLVAFF
TRBV28,-,CASSSDRRNSYEQYF
TRBV28,-,CASSFRVTGLNNSPLHF
TRBV5-1,-,CASSKGDRGNEDTQYF
TRBV5-1,-,CASSLGQGDGYTF
TRBV12-5,-,CASGLEQGSGRNGYTEAFF
TRBV7-8,-,CASSLAPVMQALGYTF
TRBV29-1,-,CSGGLGRQETQYF
TRBV19,-,CATETTGTSSGNTIYF
TRBV28,-,CASSLNALRAKRGTGELFF
TRBV7-2,once,CASSFGGVGYGYTF
TRBV7-3,-,CASSRGPSGVTDTQYF
TRBV6-5,-,CAVVARDEQFF
TRBV27,-,CASSPLAKNIQYF
TRBV20-1,once,CSVSTADTQYF
TRBV11-2,-,CASSLDTPWRGPNYGYTF
TRBV27,-,CASRGKQGAWNTEAFF
TRBV7-9,-,CASSLSTDTGELFF
TRBV28,-,CASSTPSNSPLHF
TRBV2,-,CASSEASVVDTQYF
TRBV6-4,few,CASSPDRGDTEAFF
TRBV20-1,-,CSASEGGYGVRF
TRBV10-3,-,CATSPDRANTEAFF
TRBV28,few,CASSQRQGRFGYTF
TRBV7-9,-,CASSLALGKETQYF
TRBV24-1,-,CATSDPRGEVTGELFF
TRBV25-1,-,CASTETSFYSPLHF
TRBV15,once,CATSPWEAEAFF
TRBV27,-,CASSLVGRRGDEQFF
TRBV29-1,-,CSVEGGTGDGYTF